These 8 T cell receptor beta chains were all obtained from the same sample, sequenced in a study of identical twins. TCRdb passed the 5' RACE reads through MiXCR, listing each CDR3 protein once. Of approximately 490,000 distinct CDR3 sequences listed, around 20% are singletons. These same data were also listed under a study on yellow fever vaccine responses in identical twins.

Sequencing was carried out using CD4+ T cells sorted from blood. The receptors stem from a woman aged 18-35 years in good health.

This chain connects TRBV25-1 to TRBJ1-1; 8 bases align to TRBD1. With V trimmed by 10 bases and J by 1 base, 5 bases remained unmatched. This CDR3 is 13 amino acids long. Germline-derived CDR1 and CDR2 are MGHDK and SYGVNS. The DNA of the CDR3 is TGTGCCACCCGGACAGGGTGGAACACTGAAGCTTTCTTT. Encoded protein: CATRTGWNTEAFF.

The rearrangement uses TRBV12-3 or TRBV12-4 and TRBJ2-1; the match to TRBD2 covers 9 bases. The trim removed 11 bases at V and 10 bases at J, leaving 15 bases unmatched. The length of the CDR3 is 14 residues. In DNA, the CDR3 is TGTGCCGCTACACTTAGCGGGAGTAATGGAGAGCAGTTCTTC. This gives the protein CAATLSGSNGEQFF.

This clonotype was seen more than once but under ten times. The chain couples TRBV5-1 to TRBJ1-1; D call uncertain. Germline CDR1 reads SGHRS; CDR2 reads YFSETQ. V was cut by 1 base and J by 2 bases, with 9 bases left in between. This CDR3 region has 14 residues. CDR3 sequence (DNA): TGCGCCAGCAGCTTGCTATTCGGTAACACTGAAGCTTTCTTT. It translates to CASSLLFGNTEAFF.

This clonotype has just a few counts. The chain has TRBV10-3 and TRBJ2-7; TRBD2 might be the D (6 bases). From germline, CDR1 is ENHRY and CDR2 SYGVKD. CDR3 size: 13 residues. The ends were cut back, 4 bases at V and 3 bases at J, with 10 bases in the middle. This chain's CDR3 is CAISAGEVYEQYF. The CDR3 bases are TGTGCCATCAGTGCGGGAGAAGTCTACGAGCAGTACTTC.

The genes are TRBV3-1 and TRBJ2-7; D tentatively fits TRBD1 or TRBD2 (5 bases each). Looked up from germline, CDR1 is LGHDT and CDR2 is YNNKEL (reference sequence). The CDR3 sequence is 15 residues long. The V end lost 4 bases, the J end lost 4 bases, and 17 bases lay between the germline ends. The CDR3 DNA reads as TGTGCCAGCAGCCCATCCGGGACGCCACCTTACGAGCAGTACTTC. Amino acid sequence: CASSPSGTPPYEQYF.

This chain uses TRBV10-3 with TRBJ2-3; 11 bases are a match to TRBD2. The V gene's germline CDR1 is ENHRY and CDR2 SYGVKD. CDR3 length: 16 amino acids. J gave up 2 bases and V 6 bases, and 7 bases lay outside the gene matches. CDR3 region: CAIRAGLAGDTDTQYF. The CDR3 region has the DNA TGTGCCATCAGAGCCGGACTAGCGGGCGACACAGATACGCAGTATTTT.

In its sample, this clonotype was seen many times. The chain combines TRBV20-1 with TRBJ2-1; perhaps D is TRBD1 or TRBD2 (6 bases each). Trimming left V 1 base short and J 6 bases short, with 10 bases between. The CDR3 contains 13 residues. Germline loops: CDR1 DFQATT, CDR2 SNEGSKA (reference sequence). The CDR3 DNA sequence: TGCAGTGCTAGAGGACTAGGGGGCAATGAGCAGTTCTTC. Protein sequence: CSARGLGGNEQFF.

The sample holds a few counts of this clonotype. The chain is built from TRBV28 and TRBJ2-7; D is unresolved. The germline V gene encodes CDR1 MDHEN and CDR2 SYDVKM. The length of the CDR3 is 16 residues. V lost 6 bases and J lost 0, with 18 bases in between. CDR3: CASSSGVTSHSYEQYV. The DNA for the CDR3 is TGTGCCAGCAGCTCTGGGGTAACCAGTCACTCCTACGAGCAGTACGTC.